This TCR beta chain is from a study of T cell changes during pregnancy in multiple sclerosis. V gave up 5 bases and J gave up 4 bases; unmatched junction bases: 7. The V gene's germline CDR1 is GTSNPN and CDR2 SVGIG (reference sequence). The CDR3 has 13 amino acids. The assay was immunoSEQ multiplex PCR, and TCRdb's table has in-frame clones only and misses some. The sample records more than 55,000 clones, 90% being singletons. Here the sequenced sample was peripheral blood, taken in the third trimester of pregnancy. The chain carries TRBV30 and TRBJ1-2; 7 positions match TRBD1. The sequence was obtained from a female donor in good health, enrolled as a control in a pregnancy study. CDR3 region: CAWGTDRIYGYTF. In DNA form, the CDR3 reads TGTGCCTGGGGGACAGATAGAATCTATGGCTACACCTTC.